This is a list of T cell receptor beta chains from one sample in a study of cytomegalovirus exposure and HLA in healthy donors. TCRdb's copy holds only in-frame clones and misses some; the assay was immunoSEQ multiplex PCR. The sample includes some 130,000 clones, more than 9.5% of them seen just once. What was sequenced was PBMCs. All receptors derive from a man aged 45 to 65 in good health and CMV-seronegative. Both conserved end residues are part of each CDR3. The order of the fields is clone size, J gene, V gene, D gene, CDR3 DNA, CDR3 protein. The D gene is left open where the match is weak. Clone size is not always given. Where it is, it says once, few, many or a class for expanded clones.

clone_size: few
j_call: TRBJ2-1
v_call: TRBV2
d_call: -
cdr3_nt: TGTGCCAGCAGTCCAGACAGGGGAGGGTACAATGAGCAGTTCTTC
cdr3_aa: CASSPDRGGYNEQFF

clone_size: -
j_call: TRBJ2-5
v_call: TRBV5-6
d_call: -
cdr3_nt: TGTGCCAGCAGCCGGGTGTTCGGGGTCTCAGAGACCCAGTACTTC
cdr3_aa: CASSRVFGVSETQYF

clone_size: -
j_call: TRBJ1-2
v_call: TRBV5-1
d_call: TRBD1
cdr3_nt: TGCGCCAGCAGCCCGGGACAGGAGAGGAACTATGGCTACACCTTC
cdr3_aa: CASSPGQERNYGYTF

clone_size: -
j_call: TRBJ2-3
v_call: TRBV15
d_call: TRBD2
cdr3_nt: TGTGCCACCAGCAGAGATGCACTAGCGCTGGGTGATACGCAGTATTTT
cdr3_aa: CATSRDALALGDTQYF

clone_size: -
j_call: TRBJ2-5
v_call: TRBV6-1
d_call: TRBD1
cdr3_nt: TGTGCCAGCAGTGAAGCCGGGACAGGGGCCGGGCAAGAGACCCAGTACTTC
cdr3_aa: CASSEAGTGAGQETQYF

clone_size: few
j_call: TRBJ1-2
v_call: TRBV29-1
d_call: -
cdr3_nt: TGCAGCGTTGAAGTCCCGGGGGGTGGCTACACCTTC
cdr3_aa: CSVEVPGGGYTF

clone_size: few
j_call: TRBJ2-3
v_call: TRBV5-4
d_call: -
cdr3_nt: TGTGCCAGCAGCTTTGGGGCCGACCCGAGCGCAGATACGCAGTATTTT
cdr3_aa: CASSFGADPSADTQYF

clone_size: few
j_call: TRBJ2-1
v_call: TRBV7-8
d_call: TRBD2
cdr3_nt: TGTGCCAGCAGCTCAGGCATTCTAGCGGGAGGTAATGAGCAGTTCTTC
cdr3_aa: CASSSGILAGGNEQFF

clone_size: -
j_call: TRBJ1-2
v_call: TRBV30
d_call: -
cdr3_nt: TGTGCCTGGAGTACTACACCCGCTAACTATGGCTACACCTTC
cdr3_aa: CAWSTTPANYGYTF

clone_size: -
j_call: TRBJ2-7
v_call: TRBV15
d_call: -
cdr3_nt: TGTGCCACCAGCAGAGATGGGAGCGGTTCCTTCTCCTACGAGCAGTACTTC
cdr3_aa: CATSRDGSGSFSYEQYF

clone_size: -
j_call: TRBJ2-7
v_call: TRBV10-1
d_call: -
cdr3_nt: TGCGCCAGCAGCAGATACCGGGAAAGGGTCAACGAGCAGTACTTC
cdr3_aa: CASSRYRERVNEQYF

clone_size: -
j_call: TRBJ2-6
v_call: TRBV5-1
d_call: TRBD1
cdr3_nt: TGCGCCAGCAGCTTGACAGGGGACTCTGGGGCCAACGTCCTGACTTTC
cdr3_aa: CASSLTGDSGANVLTF

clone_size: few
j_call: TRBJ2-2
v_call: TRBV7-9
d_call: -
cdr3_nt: TGTGCCAGCAGCAACGGACTTGACAACACCGGGGAGCTGTTTTTT
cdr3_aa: CASSNGLDNTGELFF

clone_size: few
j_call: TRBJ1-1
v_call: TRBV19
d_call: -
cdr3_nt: TGTGCCAGTAGTATAGTCCAGGGGAACACTGAAGCTTTCTTT
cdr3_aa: CASSIVQGNTEAFF

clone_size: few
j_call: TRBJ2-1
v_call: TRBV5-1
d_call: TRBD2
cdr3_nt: TGCGCCAGCAGCTTGGTTGGGACTACGGGCAATGAGCAGTTCTTC
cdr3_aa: CASSLVGTTGNEQFF

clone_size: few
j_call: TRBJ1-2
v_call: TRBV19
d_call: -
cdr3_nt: TGTGCCAGTAGTATACAGGGAATCTATGGCTACACCTTC
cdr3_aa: CASSIQGIYGYTF

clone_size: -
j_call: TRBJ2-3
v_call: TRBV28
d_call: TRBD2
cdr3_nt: TGTGCCAGCAGTTTGAGCGGGAGTAGTGCTGGGCCAGATACGCAGTATTTT
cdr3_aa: CASSLSGSSAGPDTQYF

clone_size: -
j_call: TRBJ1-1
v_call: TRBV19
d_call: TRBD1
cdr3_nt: TGTGCCAGTAGTAATCAGGGGGGTCGCACTGAAGCTTTCTTT
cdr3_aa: CASSNQGGRTEAFF

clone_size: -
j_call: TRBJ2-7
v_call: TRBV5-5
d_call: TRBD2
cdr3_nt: TGTGCCAGCAGCTTGCAGCATCGCTTTGGCGGGGGATACGAGCAGTACTTC
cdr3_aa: CASSLQHRFGGGYEQYF

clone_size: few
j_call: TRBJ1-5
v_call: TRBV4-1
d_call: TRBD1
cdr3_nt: TGCGCCAGCAGCCAAGAGGGCCCGCGGGACAGGGGCAATCAGCCCCAGCATTTT
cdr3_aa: CASSQEGPRDRGNQPQHF

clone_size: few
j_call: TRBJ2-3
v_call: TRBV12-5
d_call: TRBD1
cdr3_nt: TGTGCTAGTGGTTTGGTAATAGACGGGACAGTTAGCACAGATACGCAGTATTTT
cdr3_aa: CASGLVIDGTVSTDTQYF

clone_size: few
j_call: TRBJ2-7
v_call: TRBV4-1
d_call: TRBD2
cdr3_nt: TGCGCCAGCAGCCAACTCCCCGCCGGGGCTAGCGGGGGGAGGGAGCAGTACTTC
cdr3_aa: CASSQLPAGASGGREQYF

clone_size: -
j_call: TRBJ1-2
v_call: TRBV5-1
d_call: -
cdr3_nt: TGCGCCAGCAGCTTGGCCGCTGCTAGGAGGGAGGGCTACACCTTC
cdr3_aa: CASSLAAARREGYTF

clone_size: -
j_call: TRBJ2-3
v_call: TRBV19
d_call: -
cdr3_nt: TGTGCCAGTAGGGAAGGGGGAGATACGCAGTATTTT
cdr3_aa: CASREGGDTQYF

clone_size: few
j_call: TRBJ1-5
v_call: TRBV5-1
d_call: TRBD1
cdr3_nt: TGCGCCAGCAGCCAGGGGGACAGGGCCGGCAATCAGCCCCAGCATTTT
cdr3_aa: CASSQGDRAGNQPQHF

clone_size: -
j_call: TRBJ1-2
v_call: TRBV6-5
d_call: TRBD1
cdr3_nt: TGTGCCAGCAGTTACTTACAGGGGGTAGATGGCTACACCTTC
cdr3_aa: CASSYLQGVDGYTF

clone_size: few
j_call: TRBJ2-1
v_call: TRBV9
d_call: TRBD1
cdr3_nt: TGTGCCAGCAGCGTAGGGGACAGGGGTCGATTAGCAGATATGAACAATGAGCAGTTCTTC
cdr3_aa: CASSVGDRGRLADMNNEQFF

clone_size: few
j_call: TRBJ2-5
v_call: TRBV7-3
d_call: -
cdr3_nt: TGTGCCAGCAGCTTAGAGAGGGAAGAGACCCAGTACTTC
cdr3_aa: CASSLEREETQYF

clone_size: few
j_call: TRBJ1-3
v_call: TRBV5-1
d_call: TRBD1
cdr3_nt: TGCGCCAGCAGCTCGATGACAGGGTTTGGAAACACCATATATTTT
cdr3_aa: CASSSMTGFGNTIYF

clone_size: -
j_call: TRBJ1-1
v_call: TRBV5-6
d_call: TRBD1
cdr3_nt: TGTGCCAGCAGCTCCACAGGGGGCTCAACTGAAGCTTTCTTT
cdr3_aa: CASSSTGGSTEAFF